The rows below give T cell receptor beta chains drawn from one sample of a study of patients and donors after allogeneic stem cell transplantation. MiXCR, run by TCRdb on the RT-PCR reads, gives a single entry per CDR3 protein. The profile shows about 200,000 distinct CDR3 sequences, 41% of them singletons. The sequencing sample was made of blood, either unsorted or a sorted T cell fraction (not recorded which). The receptors come from a human donor who was either an allogeneic HSCT recipient or a stem cell or donor lymphocyte infusion donor (not recorded which). It is not recorded whose cells these are; they may come from a transplant donor. CDR3s include the opening cysteine and the closing phenylalanine or tryptophan.

16,TRBJ2-5,TRBV27,CASRRNIRWPFETQYF
14,TRBJ2-3,TRBV7-2,CASSLGGRSDTQYF
18,TRBJ1-4,TRBV6-6,CASSFSPTGRGRNEKLFF
13,TRBJ2-7,TRBV6-5,CASSYSELREQYF
14,TRBJ1-1,TRBV10-3,CAISVTDSPTEAFF
15,TRBJ2-1,TRBV15,CATSREGSSSNEQFF
16,TRBJ1-1,TRBV9,CASSPRQGRMNTEAFF
12,TRBJ1-2,TRBV20-1,CSARDTGYGYTF
13,TRBJ1-2,TRBV6-5,CASSYGTGLGYTF
16,TRBJ1-3,TRBV6-6,CASSSTTERSGNTIYF
15,TRBJ1-2,TRBV12-3/TRBV12-4,CASSWSDSAYLGYTF
14,TRBJ1-2,TRBV12-3/TRBV12-4,CASSSGTGRNGYTF
12,TRBJ1-2,TRBV3-1,CASSAIYYGYTF
15,TRBJ2-7,TRBV6-2/TRBV6-3,CASRRRDGGSYEQYF
17,TRBJ2-2,TRBV11-2,CASSLEGLAAYTGELFF
18,TRBJ2-3,TRBV7-9,CASSRLAGGAARTDTQYF
17,TRBJ2-2,TRBV7-3,CASSLSRLAANTGELFF
16,TRBJ2-2,TRBV27,CASSVTSGTNTGELFF
12,TRBJ1-1,TRBV29-1,CSVNGVNTEAFF
13,TRBJ2-2,TRBV9,CASGQGLTGELFF
14,TRBJ1-4,TRBV20-1,CSADTQGGGEKLFF
17,TRBJ2-2,TRBV5-1,CASSLEVAGRDTGELFF
15,TRBJ2-1,TRBV6-1,CASTIQGASYNEQFF
16,TRBJ2-4,TRBV20-1,CSARDGLAMAKNIQYF
18,TRBJ1-1,TRBV7-9,CASSLSPRGAGVNTEAFF
14,TRBJ2-3,TRBV4-1,CASSQIHFTDTQYF
16,TRBJ2-2,TRBV12-3/TRBV12-4,CASSPRLAPNTGELFF
14,TRBJ1-2,TRBV19,CASKPGTSNYGYTF
15,TRBJ1-1,TRBV7-9,CASIIGVDRNTEAFF
13,TRBJ1-2,TRBV29-1,CSVEGDVDYGYTF
17,TRBJ1-5,TRBV3-1,CASSQDPQGQGFQPQHF
15,TRBJ2-7,TRBV19,CASSITGTGRREQYF
17,TRBJ2-2,TRBV4-2,CASSQDKGSRNTGELFF
17,TRBJ1-1,TRBV12-3/TRBV12-4,CASSPTRDRVMNTEAFF
16,TRBJ1-5,TRBV28,CASTGLFWDPGQPQHF
16,TRBJ2-7,TRBV5-1,CASSPNAGTGLSEQYF
14,TRBJ2-1,TRBV12-3/TRBV12-4,CASSPSGSGNEQFF
14,TRBJ2-7,TRBV27,CASRGDFSSYEQYF
13,TRBJ1-5,TRBV9,CASSVSGSGPQHF
13,TRBJ2-1,TRBV29-1,CSARASADNEQFF
12,TRBJ1-6,TRBV12-3/TRBV12-4,CASGDNHSPLHF
16,TRBJ2-6,TRBV29-1,CSVEEGGGAGANVLTF
15,TRBJ2-1,TRBV11-1,CASSPTSGGYNEQFF
15,TRBJ2-3,TRBV5-1,CASGLTQASTDTQYF
15,TRBJ1-3,TRBV7-6,CASRDGTGGENTIYF
14,TRBJ1-4,TRBV9,CASSVSPGDEKLFF
15,TRBJ2-2,TRBV7-9,CASSLGTGPTGELFF
15,TRBJ2-1,TRBV9,CASSILAALGNEQFF
13,TRBJ2-3,TRBV24-1,CATSGRWEDTQYF
15,TRBJ1-1,TRBV20-1,CSARDLTGKLGEAFF
14,TRBJ1-2,TRBV4-3,CASSQDLPNYGYTF
15,TRBJ1-2,TRBV18,CASSPNGPSGAGYTF
14,TRBJ2-2,TRBV12-3/TRBV12-4,CASSLWSPTGELFF
11,TRBJ2-1,TRBV9,CASSAGNEQFF
14,TRBJ1-4,TRBV7-2,CASSHLTGDEKLFF
12,TRBJ1-1,TRBV12-3/TRBV12-4,CASSLWGLEAFF
17,TRBJ1-1,TRBV20-1,CSARVGGGPLGNTEAFF
13,TRBJ2-2,TRBV6-5,CASRTGLSGELFF
15,TRBJ2-3,TRBV9,CASSATGLVPDTQYF
16,TRBJ2-1,TRBV24-1,CATSDPGTNSYNEQFF